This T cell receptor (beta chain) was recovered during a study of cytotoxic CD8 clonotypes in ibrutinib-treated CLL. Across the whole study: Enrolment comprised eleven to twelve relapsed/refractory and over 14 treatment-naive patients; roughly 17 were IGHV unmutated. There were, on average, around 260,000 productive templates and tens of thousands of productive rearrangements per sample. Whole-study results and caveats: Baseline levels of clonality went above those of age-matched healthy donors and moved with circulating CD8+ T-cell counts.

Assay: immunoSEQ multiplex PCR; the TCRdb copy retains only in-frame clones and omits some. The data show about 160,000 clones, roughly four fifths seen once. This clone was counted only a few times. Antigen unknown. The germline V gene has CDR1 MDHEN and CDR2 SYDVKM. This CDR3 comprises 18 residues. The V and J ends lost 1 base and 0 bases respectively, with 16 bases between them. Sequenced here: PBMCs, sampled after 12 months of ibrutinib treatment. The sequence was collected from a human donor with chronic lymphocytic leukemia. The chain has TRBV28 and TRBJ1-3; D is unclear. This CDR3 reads CASSLFDTPGISGNTIYF. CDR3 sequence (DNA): TGTGCCAGCAGTTTATTTGATACCCCGGGGATCTCTGGAAACACCATATATTTT.